This T cell receptor (beta chain) was obtained from a study of cytomegalovirus exposure and HLA in healthy donors. Across the whole study: A prior study identified 90 million to 120 million unique TCR beta sequences from 150 million to 200 million T cells.

The CDR3 extends over 18 amino acids. Germline assignment: CDR1 SSHAT and CDR2 FNYEAQ (reference sequence). This clone appeared a single time. A junction end diverges from the germline sequence, so it may reflect a read error. The PCR contained 60 Vbeta and 13 Jbeta primers. The repertoire was sequenced with immunoSEQ multiplex PCR; TCRdb's copy has only in-frame clones and lacks some. Of roughly 150,000 clones in the sample, almost 80% are singletons; the top ten hold more than 1.4%. The source material was PBMCs. The source of this sequence is a male donor in good health and CMV-seronegative. V is TRBV7-7 and J is TRBJ2-3, with 7 bases that match TRBD2. For the CDR3, the DNA is TGTGCTAGCAGCTTAGGCCCGCGGGAAGCGGGGTCGAGAGATACGCAGTATTTT. Amino acid sequence: CASSLGPREAGSRDTQYF.